These T cell receptor beta chains were read from a single sample in a study of blood T cell repertoires in COVID-19. Clones were sequenced by immunoSEQ multiplex PCR, and TCRdb holds only the in-frame ones, with some missing. The repertoire includes roughly 100,000 clones, about 80% of them detected once, and approximately 12% sits in the top ten. Input material: peripheral blood. All receptors come from a human donor in a cohort sampled during active COVID-19. The CDR3 runs from the conserved cysteine through the conserved F or W. A D gene is named only where the DNA matches it firmly. Size tells how often a clone was seen (once, few, many) or the class of an expanded clone, and some rows leave it out.

v_gene	abundance	d_gene	j_gene	CDR3aa	CDR3nt
TRBV6-5	NA	NA	TRBJ2-3	CAITPVNTDTQYF	TGTGCCATCACACCTGTGAACACAGATACGCAGTATTTT
TRBV5-1	NA	NA	TRBJ2-5	CASSLASGPQETQYF	TGCGCCAGCAGCTTGGCCTCAGGGCCCCAAGAGACCCAGTACTTC
TRBV12-3/TRBV12-4	NA	NA	TRBJ1-2	CASSLADFGGYTF	TGTGCCAGCAGTTTAGCAGACTTCGGAGGCTACACCTTC
TRBV28	NA	TRBD1	TRBJ2-7	CASTTTGQGTYEQYF	TGTGCCAGCACGACTACGGGACAGGGGACCTACGAGCAGTACTTC
TRBV5-1	NA	TRBD2	TRBJ2-5	CASSLTGLAGETQYF	TGCGCCAGCAGCTTGACCGGACTAGCGGGAGAGACCCAGTACTTC
TRBV7-7	NA	TRBD2	TRBJ2-1	CASSLGSGGASEQFF	TGTGCCAGCAGCTTAGGTAGCGGGGGGGCAAGTGAGCAGTTCTTC
TRBV5-1	NA	NA	TRBJ1-3	CASSIGGVSGNTIYF	TGCGCCAGCAGCATTGGGGGGGTTTCTGGAAACACCATATATTTT
TRBV5-4	NA	NA	TRBJ2-2	CASSTPGLPNTGELFF	TGTGCCAGCAGCACCCCGGGACTCCCGAACACCGGGGAGCTGTTTTTT
TRBV10-3	NA	TRBD1	TRBJ2-2	CAISGGTGAGELFF	TGTGCCATCAGTGGCGGGACAGGGGCCGGGGAGCTGTTTTTT
TRBV6-5	NA	TRBD1	TRBJ2-2	CASSPTGLYTGELFF	TGTGCCAGCAGCCCGACAGGGTTGTACACCGGGGAGCTGTTTTTT
TRBV2	NA	NA	TRBJ2-3	CASSEGRGTDTQYF	TGTGCCAGCAGTGAAGGTCGGGGCACAGATACGCAGTATTTT
TRBV5-6	NA	NA	TRBJ1-1	CASSLVSNTEAFF	TGTGCCAGCAGCTTGGTATCGAACACTGAAGCTTTCTTT
TRBV9	once	NA	TRBJ1-2	CASSVRGGGYTF	TGTGCCAGCAGCGTACGGGGAGGGGGCTACACCTTC
TRBV10-3	NA	NA	TRBJ1-5	CAISGGGHREPQHF	TGTGCCATCAGTGGAGGTGGGCACAGGGAGCCCCAGCATTTT
TRBV28	NA	TRBD2	TRBJ2-7	CASTPGGRAYEQYF	TGTGCCAGCACCCCGGGGGGACGCGCCTACGAGCAGTACTTC